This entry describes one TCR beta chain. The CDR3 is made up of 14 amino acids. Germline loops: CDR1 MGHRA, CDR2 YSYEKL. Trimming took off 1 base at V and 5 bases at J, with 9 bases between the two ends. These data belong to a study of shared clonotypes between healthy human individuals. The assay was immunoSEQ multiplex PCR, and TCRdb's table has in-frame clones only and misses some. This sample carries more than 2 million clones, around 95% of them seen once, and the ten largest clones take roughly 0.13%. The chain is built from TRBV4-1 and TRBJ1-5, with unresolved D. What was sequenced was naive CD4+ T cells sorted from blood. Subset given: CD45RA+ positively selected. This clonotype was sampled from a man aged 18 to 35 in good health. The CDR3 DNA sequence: TGCGCCAGCAGCCAAGCGAGGGCCGATCAGCCCCAGCATTTT. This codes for CASSQARADQPQHF.